This is a list of T cell receptor beta chains from one sample in a study of OX40 agonist ivuxolimab in advanced cancers. TCRdb's copy holds only in-frame clones and misses some; the assay was immunoSEQ multiplex PCR. The table lists about 59,000 clones, more than 75% of them singletons. Sequenced material: CD4+ or CD8+ T cells sorted from blood, taken in a trial of the OX40 agonist ivuxolimab. These receptors originate from an adult with an advanced solid tumor such as melanoma, head and neck, liver or kidney cancer. The CDR3 runs from the conserved cysteine through the conserved F or W. The D gene is left open where the match is weak. A clone size is listed for some rows: how often the clone was seen (once, few, many), or a class if it is expanded.

abundance,v_gene,d_gene,j_gene,CDR3nt,CDR3aa
.,TRBV11-2,TRBD2,TRBJ2-7,TGTGCCAGCAGCTTATATAGCGGGACCACCTACGAGCAGTACTTC,CASSLYSGTTYEQYF
.,TRBV7-9,.,TRBJ2-3,TGTGCCAGCAGCCCTCGACTGAACACAGATACGCAGTATTTT,CASSPRLNTDTQYF
.,TRBV6-4,TRBD1,TRBJ2-3,TGTGCCAGCAGTCCCGGGACAGGGGGAATAGATACGCAGTATTTT,CASSPGTGGIDTQYF
.,TRBV7-9,.,TRBJ2-5,TGTGCCAGCAGCTTAGATGCGGGTGTAGAGACCCAGTACTTC,CASSLDAGVETQYF
.,TRBV5-6,.,TRBJ1-5,TGTGCCAGCAGTACCTTGCCGGGACCCAGGGGCATGGGTCAGCCCCAGCATTTT,CASSTLPGPRGMGQPQHF
.,TRBV5-1,.,TRBJ1-1,TGCGCCAGCAGCTTGGGTGCGGGGGTTGGGGTGAACACTGAAGCTTTCTTT,CASSLGAGVGVNTEAFF
.,TRBV19,.,TRBJ1-5,TGTGCCAGTAGTAACGCCGGGGGCCGCCCAAATCAGCCCCAGCATTTT,CASSNAGGRPNQPQHF
.,TRBV6-6,TRBD1,TRBJ2-3,TGTGCCAGCAGTACTCACAGGGGGAGAATCTCAGATACGCAGTATTTT,CASSTHRGRISDTQYF
.,TRBV9,.,TRBJ2-7,TGTGCCAGCAGCGTAGTAGGGGGGTCCGAGCAGTACTTC,CASSVVGGSEQYF
.,TRBV5-1,TRBD1,TRBJ1-2,TGCGCCAGCAGCTTGGGAGGGGGCTCCTATGGCTACACCTTC,CASSLGGGSYGYTF
.,TRBV5-6,.,TRBJ2-2,TGTGCCAGCAGCTTTAGTTCTAGCCACGGGGAGCTGTTTTTT,CASSFSSSHGELFF
.,TRBV4-2,TRBD1,TRBJ2-7,TGTGCCAGCAGCCAAGTCACGACAGGGCCGGGCGAGCAGTACTTC,CASSQVTTGPGEQYF
.,TRBV13,.,TRBJ2-7,TGCGCCAGCAGCCAAGATTCCGCGGACCGACTCTACGAGCAGTACTTC,CASSQDSADRLYEQYF
.,TRBV29-1,TRBD1,TRBJ2-3,TGCAGCGCTGGACGACAGGGAAGCACAGATACGCAGTATTTT,CSAGRQGSTDTQYF
.,TRBV28,.,TRBJ2-7,TGTGCCAGCAGCCCCCCGGGAGAGCCCGGCGAGCAGTACTTC,CASSPPGEPGEQYF
few,TRBV2,.,TRBJ1-5,TGTGCCAGCAGTGAACTAACTAATCAGCCCCAGCATTTT,CASSELTNQPQHF
.,TRBV7-2,.,TRBJ2-1,TGTGCCAGCAGCTTAGAAGGGGGGGCCTACAATGAGCAGTTCTTC,CASSLEGGAYNEQFF
.,TRBV6-1,.,TRBJ1-4,TGTGCCAGCAGCCCCCTGGGGACAAATGAAAAACTGTTTTTT,CASSPLGTNEKLFF
.,TRBV11-2,.,TRBJ1-1,TGTGCCAGCAGCTCCCTATCTGGGGGCACTGAAGCTTTCTTT,CASSSLSGGTEAFF
once,TRBV7-2,TRBD1,TRBJ1-2,TGTGCCAGCAGCTCCGGACAGGGGTATGGCTACACCTTC,CASSSGQGYGYTF
.,TRBV5-4,.,TRBJ2-3,TGTGCCAGCAGACGGGACAGCACAGATACGCAGTATTTT,CASRRDSTDTQYF
.,TRBV28,.,TRBJ1-2,TGTGCCAGCAGGTCGGGGGCCCTCTATGGCTACACCTTC,CASRSGALYGYTF
.,TRBV11-2,.,TRBJ2-1,TGTGCCAGCAGCTTTACTAGTTACAATGAGCAGTTCTTC,CASSFTSYNEQFF
.,TRBV5-4,.,TRBJ2-1,TGTGCCAGCAGCTTGGAACCGACTAGTCCACCTAATGAGCAGTTCTTC,CASSLEPTSPPNEQFF
.,TRBV25-1,TRBD2,TRBJ2-5,TGTGCCAGCAGTGAACTAGCGGGAGGGCTTCTGAAAAGAGAGACCCAGTACTTC,CASSELAGGLLKRETQYF
.,TRBV27,.,TRBJ2-7,TGTGCCAGCAGTCTCCTAGGGGGATACGAGCAGTACTTC,CASSLLGGYEQYF
.,TRBV2,TRBD2,TRBJ2-2,TGTGCCAGTAGGGAGGGGTTTACCGGGGAGCTGTTTTTT,CASREGFTGELFF